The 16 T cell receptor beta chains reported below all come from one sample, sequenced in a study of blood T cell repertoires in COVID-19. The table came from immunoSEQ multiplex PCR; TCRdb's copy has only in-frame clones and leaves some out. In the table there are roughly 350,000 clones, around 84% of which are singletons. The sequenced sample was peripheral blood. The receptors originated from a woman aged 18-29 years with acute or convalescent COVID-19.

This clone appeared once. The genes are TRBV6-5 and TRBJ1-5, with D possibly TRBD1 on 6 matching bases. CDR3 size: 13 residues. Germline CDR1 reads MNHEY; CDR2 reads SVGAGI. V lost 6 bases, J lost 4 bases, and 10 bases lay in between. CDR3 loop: CASSPDSNQPQHF. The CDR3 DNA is TGTGCCAGCAGCCCGGACAGTAATCAGCCCCAGCATTTT.

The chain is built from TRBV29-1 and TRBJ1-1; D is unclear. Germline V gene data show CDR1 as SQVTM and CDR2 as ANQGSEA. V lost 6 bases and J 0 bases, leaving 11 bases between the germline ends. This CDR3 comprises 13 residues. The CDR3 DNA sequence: TGCAGCGTGCTTTGGGCCGTGAACACTGAAGCTTTCTTT. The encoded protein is CSVLWAVNTEAFF. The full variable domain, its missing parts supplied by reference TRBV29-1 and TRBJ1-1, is SAVISQKPSRDICQRGTSLTIQCQVDSQVTMMFWYRQQPGQSLTLIATANQGSEATYESGFVIDKFPISRPNLTFSTLTVSNMSPEDSSIYLCSVLWAVNTEAFFGQGTRLTVV.

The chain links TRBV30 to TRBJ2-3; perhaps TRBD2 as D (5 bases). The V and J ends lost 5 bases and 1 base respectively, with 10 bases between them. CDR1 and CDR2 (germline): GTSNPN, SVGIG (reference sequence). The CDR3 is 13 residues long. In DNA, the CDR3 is TGTGCCTGGCTGCACGGGGGCACAGATACGCAGTATTTT. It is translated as CAWLHGGTDTQYF.

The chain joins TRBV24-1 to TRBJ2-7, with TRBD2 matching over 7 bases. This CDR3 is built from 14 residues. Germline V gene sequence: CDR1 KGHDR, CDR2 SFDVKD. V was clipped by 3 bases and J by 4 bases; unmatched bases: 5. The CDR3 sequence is CATSDPRRGYEQYF. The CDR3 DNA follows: TGTGCCACCAGTGATCCTCGGCGGGGGTACGAGCAGTACTTC.

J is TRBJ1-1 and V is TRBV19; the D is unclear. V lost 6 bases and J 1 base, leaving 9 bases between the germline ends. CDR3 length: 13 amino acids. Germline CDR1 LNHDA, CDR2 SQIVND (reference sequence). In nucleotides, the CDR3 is TGTGCCAGTAGCCCGGCGGGGAACACTGAAGCTTTCTTT. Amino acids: CASSPAGNTEAFF.

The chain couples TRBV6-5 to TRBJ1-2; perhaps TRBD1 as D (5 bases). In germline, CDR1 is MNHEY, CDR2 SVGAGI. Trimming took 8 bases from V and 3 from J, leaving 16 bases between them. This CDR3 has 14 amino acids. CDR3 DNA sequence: TGTGCCAGCCGGGGGATCCCCATGGACTATGGCTACACCTTC. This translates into CASRGIPMDYGYTF.

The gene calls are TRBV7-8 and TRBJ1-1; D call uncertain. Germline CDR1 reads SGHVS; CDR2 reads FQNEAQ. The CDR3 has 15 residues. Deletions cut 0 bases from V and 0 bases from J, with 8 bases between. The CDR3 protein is CASSLATIMNTEAFF. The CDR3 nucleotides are TGTGCCAGCAGCTTAGCGACTATCATGAACACTGAAGCTTTCTTT.

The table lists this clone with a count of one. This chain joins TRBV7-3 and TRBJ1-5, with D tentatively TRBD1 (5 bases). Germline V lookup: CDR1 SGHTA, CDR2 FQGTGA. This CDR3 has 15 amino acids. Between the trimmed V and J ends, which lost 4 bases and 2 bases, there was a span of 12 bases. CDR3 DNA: TGTGCCAGCAGCTCGCCGGGACTCGGCAATCAGCCCCAGCATTTT. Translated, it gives CASSSPGLGNQPQHF.

The CDR3 sequence: CASSPGTGPYEQYF. The CDR3 DNA follows: TGTGCCAGCAGCCCCGGGACAGGACCCTACGAGCAGTACTTC. J is TRBJ2-7 and V is TRBV11-2; 8 nucleotides align to TRBD1. Unmatched junction bases numbered 5, after V lost 5 bases and J lost 2 bases. The CDR3 covers 14 residues. Germline CDR1 SGHAT, CDR2 FQNNGV. Full variable domain (outside the CDR3, taken from reference TRBV11-2 and TRBJ2-7): EAGVAQSPRYKIIEKRQSVAFWCNPISGHATLYWYQQILGQGPKLLIQFQNNGVVDDSQLPKDRFSAERLKGVDSTLKIQPAKLEDSAVYLCASSPGTGPYEQYFGPGTRLTVT.

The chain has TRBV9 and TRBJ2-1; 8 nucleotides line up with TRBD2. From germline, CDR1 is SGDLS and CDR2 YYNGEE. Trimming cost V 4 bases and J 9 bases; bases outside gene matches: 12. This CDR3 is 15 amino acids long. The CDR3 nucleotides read TGTGCCAGCAGCCCCCCGACCGGGAGGGCCCCTGAGCAGTTCTTC. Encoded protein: CASSPPTGRAPEQFF.

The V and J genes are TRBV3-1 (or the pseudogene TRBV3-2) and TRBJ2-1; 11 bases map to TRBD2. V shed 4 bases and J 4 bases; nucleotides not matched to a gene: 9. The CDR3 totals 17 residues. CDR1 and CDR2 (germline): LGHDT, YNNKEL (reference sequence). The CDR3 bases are TGTGCCAGCAGCCCTTACAGACTAGCGGGATGGTACAATGAGCAGTTCTTC. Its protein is CASSPYRLAGWYNEQFF.

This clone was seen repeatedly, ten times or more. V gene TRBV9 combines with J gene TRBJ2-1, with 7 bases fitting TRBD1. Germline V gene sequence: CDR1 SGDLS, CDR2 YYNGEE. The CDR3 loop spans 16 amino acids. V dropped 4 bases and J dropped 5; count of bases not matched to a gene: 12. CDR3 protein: CASSPASGTVNNEQFF. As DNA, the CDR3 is TGTGCCAGCAGCCCAGCCTCCGGGACAGTCAACAATGAGCAGTTCTTC.

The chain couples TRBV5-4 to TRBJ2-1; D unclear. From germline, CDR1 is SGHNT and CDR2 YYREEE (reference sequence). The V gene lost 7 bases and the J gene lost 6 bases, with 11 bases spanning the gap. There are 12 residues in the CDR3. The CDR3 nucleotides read TGTGCCAGCTACGACATCGCCAATGAGCAGTTCTTC. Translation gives CASYDIANEQFF.

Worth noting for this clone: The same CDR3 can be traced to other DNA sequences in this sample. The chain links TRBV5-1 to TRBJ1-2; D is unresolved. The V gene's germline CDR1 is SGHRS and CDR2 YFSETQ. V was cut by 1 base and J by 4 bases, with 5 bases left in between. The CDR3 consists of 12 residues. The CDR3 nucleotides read TGCGCCAGCAGCTTGTCAGGCTATGGCTACACCTTC. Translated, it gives CASSLSGYGYTF. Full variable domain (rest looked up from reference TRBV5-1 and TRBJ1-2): KAGVTQTPRYLIKTRGQQVTLSCSPISGHRSVSWYQQTPGQGLQFLFEYFSETQRNKGNFPGRFSGRQFSNSRSEMNVSTLELGDSALYLCASSLSGYGYTFGSGTRLTVV.

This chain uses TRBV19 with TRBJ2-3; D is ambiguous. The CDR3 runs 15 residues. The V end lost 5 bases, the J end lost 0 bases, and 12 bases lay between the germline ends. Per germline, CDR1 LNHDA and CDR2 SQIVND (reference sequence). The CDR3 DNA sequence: TGTGCCAGTAGTGAAATCGTGGCTAGCACAGATACGCAGTATTTT. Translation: CASSEIVASTDTQYF.

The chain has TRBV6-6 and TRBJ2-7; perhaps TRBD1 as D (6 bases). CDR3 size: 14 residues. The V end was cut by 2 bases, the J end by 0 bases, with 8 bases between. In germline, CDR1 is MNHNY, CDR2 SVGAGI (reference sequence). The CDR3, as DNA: TGTGCCAGCAGTTACAGGGGGACCTCCTACGAGCAGTACTTC. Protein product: CASSYRGTSYEQYF.